These 9 T cell receptor beta chains were all obtained from the same sample, sequenced in a study of T cell clonality in common variable immunodeficiency. The protocol was immunoSEQ multiplex PCR, while the TCRdb copy is restricted to in-frame clones and leaves out a portion. Listed for the sample are about 47,000 clones, none seen a single time. The sequencing sample was made of peripheral blood mononuclear cells. These receptors were collected from a person aged 18 to 75 in good health.

This clone came up many times. The read ends 3 residues before the CDR3 terminus; that terminus is restored from the germline J gene. V is TRBV19 and J is TRBJ1-5, with 8 bases fitting TRBD1. The CDR3 length is 16 residues. Unmatched junction bases numbered 13, after V lost 5 bases and J lost 7 bases. The germline V gene has CDR1 LNHDA and CDR2 SQIVND (reference sequence). The sequenced part of the CDR3 DNA is TGTGCCAGTAGTCCGCCTTGGACAGGGATTTGGCAGCCC. It encodes CASSPPWTGIWQP. The entire CDR3 protein reads CASSPPWTGIWQPQHF.

This clone has a count of ten or more. The junction departs from germline at one end; a sequencing error may be responsible. The read ends 3 residues early relative to the CDR3; the germline J gene fills the gap. The genes are TRBV30 and TRBJ2-5, with 7 bases identical to TRBD1. Germline V gene lookup returns CDR1 GTSNPN and CDR2 SVGIG (reference sequence). CDR3 length: 14 residues. The CDR3 DNA, read in part, is TGTGCTTGGACCCAGAACAGGGGCGGAGAGACC. As protein: CAWTQNRGGET. The full CDR3 protein is CAWTQNRGGETQYF.

Ten or more counts support this clone. The DNA read from the CDR3 is TGTGCCAGCAGTTACGGCCGATCGGGCTATGGC. Its translation is CASSYGRSGYG. The full CDR3 protein is CASSYGRSGYGYTF. The chain employs TRBV6-2 or TRBV6-3 and TRBJ1-2; D is undetermined. The read ends 3 residues before the CDR3 terminus; that terminus is restored from the germline J gene. V lost 2 bases and J 4 bases, leaving 11 bases between the germline ends. CDR3 length: 14 amino acids. The germline CDR1 and CDR2 sequences are MNHEY and SVGEGT.

This clone was recorded at least ten times. Coverage ceases 3 residues before the CDR3 finishes, and the germline J gene fills in the end. J is TRBJ2-3 and V is TRBV10-3, with D perhaps matching TRBD2 (6 bases). CDR1 and CDR2 (germline): ENHRY, SYGVKD. The CDR3 extends over 13 amino acids. The V end lost 11 bases, the J end lost 5 bases, and 17 bases lay between the germline ends. The CDR3 sequence: CAFVAEVGDTQYF. Partial CDR3 DNA: TGTGCCTTCGTAGCGGAGGTGGGAGATACG.

This clone has a count of ten or more. The observed sequence ends 3 residues before the CDR3 terminus, with the missing tail filled in from the germline J gene. This chain links TRBV2 with TRBJ1-5, with D maybe TRBD1 (5 bases). The length of the CDR3 is 17 residues. Germline V gives CDR1 SNHLY, CDR2 FYNNEI. The germline V and J ends were trimmed by 2 bases and 1 base, with 15 bases remaining between them. The part of the CDR3 DNA that was read is TGTGCCAGCAGTGAAAGGGCGGGGACCATCAGCAATCAGCCC. Translated: CASSERAGTISNQP. The whole CDR3 sequence reads CASSERAGTISNQPQHF.

This clone was seen many times. The read terminates 3 residues ahead of where the CDR3 ends, so the germline J gene completes it. V and J are TRBV11-2 and TRBJ2-7, with D perhaps matching TRBD1 (5 bases). Trimming pared 0 bases from V and 2 bases from J, leaving 11 bases between. This CDR3 is built from 15 residues. Per germline, CDR1 SGHAT and CDR2 FQNNGV. The CDR3 bases that were read are TGTGCCAGCAGCTTAGAGGGGCAGGGCGCCTACGAG. It encodes CASSLEGQGAYE. The CDR3, in full, reads CASSLEGQGAYEQYF.

Many counts were recorded for this clone. The read ends 3 residues early relative to the CDR3; the germline J gene fills the gap. This chain links TRBV30 with TRBJ1-3; tentative D call: TRBD1 (6 bases). The germline gives CDR1 GTSNPN, CDR2 SVGIG (reference sequence). The CDR3 sequence is 14 residues long. With 5 bases removed from V and 4 bases from J, the gap between germline ends came to 15 bases. CDR3 bases read: TGTGCCTGGGGACAGACGCTCATGGGAAACACC. Translated, it gives CAWGQTLMGNT. The whole CDR3 sequence is CAWGQTLMGNTIYF.

At least ten counts were recorded for this clone. The CDR3 end lies 3 residues beyond the end of the read and is filled in from the germline J gene. The V call is TRBV20-1, the J call TRBJ1-5; D is possibly TRBD1 (6 bases). The ends were cut back, 6 bases at V and 3 bases at J, with 21 bases in the middle. The CDR3 runs 16 residues. Germline lookup yields CDR1 DFQATT and CDR2 SNEGSKA (reference sequence). The CDR3 spells CSAIRGDTGFNQPQHF. The CDR3 bases that were read are TGCAGTGCCATCAGAGGGGACACCGGATTCAATCAGCCC.

This clone was counted at least ten times. The read halts 3 residues ahead of the CDR3 end, with the missing end drawn from the germline J gene. J is TRBJ1-5 and V is TRBV20-1; TRBD1 matches 7 bases. The length of the CDR3 is 16 residues. Germline CDR1 is DFQATT and CDR2 is SNEGSKA (reference sequence). Trimming cost V 0 bases and J 1 base; bases outside gene matches: 6. The part of the CDR3 DNA that was read is TGCAGTGCTAGAGATTCGAAGACAGGGAGCAATCAGCCC. Translated, it gives CSARDSKTGSNQP. In full, the CDR3 is CSARDSKTGSNQPQHF.